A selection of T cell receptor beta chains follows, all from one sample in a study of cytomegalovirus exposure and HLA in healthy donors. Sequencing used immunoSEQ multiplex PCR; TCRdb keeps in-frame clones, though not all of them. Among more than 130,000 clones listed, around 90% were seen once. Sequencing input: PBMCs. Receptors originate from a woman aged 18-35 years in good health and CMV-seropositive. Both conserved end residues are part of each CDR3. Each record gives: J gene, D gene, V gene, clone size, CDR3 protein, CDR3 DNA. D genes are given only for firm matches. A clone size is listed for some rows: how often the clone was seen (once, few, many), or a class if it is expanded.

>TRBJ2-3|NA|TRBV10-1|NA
CASSESTIAADLRDTQYF
TGCGCCAGCAGTGAGTCGACCATTGCGGCCGACCTTCGAGATACGCAGTATTTT
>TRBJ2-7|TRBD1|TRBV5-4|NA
CASSSITGGGYEQYF
TGTGCCAGCAGCTCGATTACAGGGGGCGGGTACGAGCAGTACTTC
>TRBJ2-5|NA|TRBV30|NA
CAWSVIGVGETQYF
TGTGCCTGGAGTGTAATCGGGGTGGGGGAGACCCAGTACTTC
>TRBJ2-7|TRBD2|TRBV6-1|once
CASTQLAGGPHEQYF
TGTGCCAGCACGCAACTAGCGGGAGGGCCACACGAGCAGTACTTC
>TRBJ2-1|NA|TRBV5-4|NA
CASSTPSGNNEQFF
TGTGCCAGCAGCACCCCTTCAGGGAACAATGAGCAGTTCTTC
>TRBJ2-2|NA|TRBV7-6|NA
CAEQTKISPTHTGELFF
TGTGCCGAACAAACTAAAATAAGTCCCACTCACACCGGGGAGCTGTTTTTT
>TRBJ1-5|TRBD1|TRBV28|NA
CASSRQQGGNQPQHF
TGTGCCAGCAGTCGACAACAGGGGGGCAATCAGCCCCAGCATTTT
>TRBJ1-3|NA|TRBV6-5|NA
CASSSRGSSGNTIYF
TGTGCCAGCAGTTCCCGGGGAAGCTCTGGAAACACCATATATTTT
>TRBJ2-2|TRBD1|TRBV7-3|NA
CASSLQGATGELFF
TGTGCCAGCAGCTTACAGGGGGCCACCGGGGAGCTGTTTTTT
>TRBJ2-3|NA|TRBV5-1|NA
CASSIRGATITDTQYF
TGCGCCAGCAGCATCAGGGGGGCCACTATCACAGATACGCAGTATTTT
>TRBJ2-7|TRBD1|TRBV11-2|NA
CASSSNRGRYEQYF
TGTGCCAGCAGCTCGAACAGGGGGCGGTACGAGCAGTACTTC
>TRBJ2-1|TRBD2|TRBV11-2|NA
CASSLGLGTSGGHEQFF
TGTGCCAGCAGCTTAGGGTTGGGGACTAGCGGGGGTCATGAGCAGTTCTTC
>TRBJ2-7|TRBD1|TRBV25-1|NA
CASRRGGTYEQYF
TGTGCCAGCAGAAGAGGGGGCACCTACGAGCAGTACTTC
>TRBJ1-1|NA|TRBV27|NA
CASSYRARNTEAFF
TGTGCCAGCAGTTACAGGGCTCGGAACACTGAAGCTTTCTTT
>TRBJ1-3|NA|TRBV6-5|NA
CASSYYGFPSGNTIYF
TGTGCCAGCAGTTATTACGGGTTCCCCTCTGGAAACACCATATATTTT